These 32 T cell receptor beta chains were sequenced from one sample in a study of blood T cells in healthy people across ages. The authors ran a second PCR of roughly 6 to 11 cycles using a sample-barcoded 5' primer and a J-beta primer mix. TCRdb ran MiXCR on the 5' RACE reads and lists one entry per CDR3 protein. In the table there are about a million distinct CDR3 sequences, roughly 47% of which are singletons. Specimen: blood. These receptors were taken from a woman aged 60-75 years in good health.

This clonotype was picked up many times. The V and J genes are TRBV7-2 and TRBJ2-1, with D unclear. Trimming took 5 bases from V and 6 from J, leaving 5 bases between them. The germline gives CDR1 SGHTA, CDR2 FQGNSA. The CDR3 has 11 residues. The CDR3 is CASSPRNEQFF. The CDR3 DNA reads as TGTGCCAGCAGCCCCCGCAATGAGCAGTTCTTC.

The CDR3 sequence is CASNSGLWDGYTF. The DNA for the CDR3 is TGTGCCAGCAATTCGGGACTGTGGGATGGCTACACCTTC. The chain combines TRBV12-3 or TRBV12-4 with TRBJ1-2, with a possible D match to TRBD1 (5 bases). The CDR3 runs to 13 residues. V lost 7 bases to trimming and J lost 6 bases, with 15 bases between them.

This chain links TRBV4-3 with TRBJ2-2; tentatively, D is TRBD1 (5 bases). CDR1 and CDR2 from the germline V gene are LGHNA and YSLEER. The length of the CDR3 is 14 residues. The V end was cut by 2 bases, the J end by 7 bases, with 11 bases between. The CDR3 region is CASSQHQGVGELFF. The CDR3 DNA follows: TGCGCCAGCAGCCAACACCAGGGCGTCGGGGAGCTGTTTTTT.

This clonotype appeared a few times. The chain uses TRBV4-3 and TRBJ2-1; no reliable D call. Per the germline V gene, CDR1 is LGHNA and CDR2 is YSLEER. This CDR3 comprises 15 residues. Between the trimmed V and J ends, which lost 0 bases and 6 bases, there was a span of 12 bases. The CDR3 sequence is CASSQDGRLSNEQFF. CDR3 coding DNA: TGCGCCAGCAGCCAAGATGGTCGGCTATCCAATGAGCAGTTCTTC.

This clonotype was observed a few times. The chain recombines TRBV27 with TRBJ2-4; TRBD1 might be the D (6 bases). The end of the DNA fits TRBJ2-7 better, so the J call may be wrong. Germline-derived CDR1 and CDR2 are MNHEY and SMNVEV (reference sequence). CDR3 length equals 16 residues. The CDR3 DNA reads TGTGCCAGCAGTCCCCTGTTGACAGGCGGGCACGGCGAGCAGTACTTC. It codes for CASSPLLTGGHGEQYF.

This clonotype was counted only a few times. This chain links TRBV28 with TRBJ1-4; unclear D gene. The V gene's germline CDR1 is MDHEN and CDR2 SYDVKM. There are 14 residues in the CDR3. The ends were cut back, 5 bases at V and 4 bases at J, with 11 bases in the middle. CDR3 in amino acids: CASSRQLLNEKLFF. In nucleotides, the CDR3 is TGTGCCAGCAGTCGCCAACTCCTTAATGAAAAACTGTTTTTT.

This clonotype was picked up a small number of times. This chain connects TRBV7-8 to TRBJ2-5; 11 nucleotides match TRBD2. The CDR3 has 16 amino acids. V was clipped by 5 bases and J by 0 bases; unmatched bases: 5. In germline, CDR1 is SGHVS, CDR2 FQNEAQ. CDR3 sequence: CASSTRLAGNQETQYF. As DNA, the CDR3 is TGTGCCAGCAGCACCAGACTAGCGGGAAACCAAGAGACCCAGTACTTC.

The V gene is TRBV29-1, the J gene TRBJ2-5; TRBD1 matches at 9 bases. Gene TRBJ2-7 matches the end of the DNA better, so the J call may be wrong. Germline values: CDR1 SQVTM, CDR2 ANQGSEA. CDR3 length: 13 amino acids. CDR3 bases: TGCAGCGTTAGGGGGACAGGGAGACGCGAGCAGTACTTC. Its translation is CSVRGTGRREQYF.

The J gene is TRBJ1-2, the V gene TRBV27, with TRBD1 matching over 7 bases. This CDR3 is 13 amino acids long. Looked up from germline, CDR1 is MNHEY and CDR2 is SMNVEV (reference sequence). Germline trimming cut 4 bases from V and 5 bases from J; bases unmatched to any gene: 4. Written as DNA, the CDR3 is TGTGCCAGCAGTTCGACAGGGTGGTATGGCTACACCTTC. Its translation is CASSSTGWYGYTF.

V gene TRBV21-1 combines with J gene TRBJ1-2. TRBV21-1 is assigned pseudogene status. This CDR3 comprises 17 residues. The CDR3 bases are TGTGCCAGCAGCAAAGAAGGTAGCCGCCTCCCAATCTATGGCTACACCTTC. Residues: CASSKEGSRLPIYGYTF.

This clonotype has just a few counts. V gene TRBV4-2 combines with J gene TRBJ1-6; weak D call: TRBD1 (5 bases). The germline gives CDR1 LGHNA, CDR2 YNFKEQ. Trimming took 0 bases from V and 1 from J, leaving 10 bases between them. The CDR3 consists of 17 residues. Written as DNA, the CDR3 is TGTGCCAGCAGCCAAGATAGAAGGGGATCCTATAATTCACCCCTCCACTTT. Translation: CASSQDRRGSYNSPLHF.

A few counts support this clonotype. The chain has TRBV12-3 or TRBV12-4 and TRBJ1-1, with TRBD1 as a possible D gene (5 bases). V lost 1 base, J lost 4 bases, and 10 bases lay in between. The length of the CDR3 is 14 residues. The CDR3 nucleotides are TGTGCCAGCAGTTTAGGGCAGGGCATCACTGAAGCTTTCTTT. Translated: CASSLGQGITEAFF.

This chain connects TRBV12-3 or TRBV12-4 to TRBJ2-5, with 8 bases lining up with TRBD2. The closer fit of TRBJ2-7 to the DNA end suggests the J call may be wrong. This CDR3 spans 15 amino acids. DNA for the CDR3: TGTGCCAGCAGCCTTAGCGGGAATCCTATCTCCGAGCAGTACTTC. Translated, it gives CASSLSGNPISEQYF.

The V gene is TRBV20-1, the J gene TRBJ2-1, with 11 bases matching TRBD2. This CDR3 is built from 15 residues. CDR1 is DFQATT, CDR2 SNEGSKA, per germline (reference sequence). With V trimmed by 6 bases and J by 8 bases, 12 bases remained unmatched. The CDR3: CSAPKPGLAAHEQFF. DNA for the CDR3: TGCAGTGCCCCAAAACCGGGACTAGCGGCACATGAGCAGTTCTTC.

The V call is TRBV7-2, the J call TRBJ2-3; TRBD2 matches at 11 bases. Germline V gene sequence: CDR1 SGHTA, CDR2 FQGNSA. The V segment lost 3 bases and the J segment 6 bases; nucleotides outside the gene matches: 11. The CDR3 length is 17 residues. CDR3 bases: TGTGCCAGCAGCTTCCCCCTCACTAGCGGGAGCAGGGATACGCAGTATTTT. It codes for CASSFPLTSGSRDTQYF.

The V call is TRBV9, the J call TRBJ1-2; D remains ambiguous. V lost 2 bases and J lost 0, with 14 bases in between. CDR3 length: 16 residues. Germline CDR1 is SGDLS and CDR2 is YYNGEE. CDR3 in amino acids: CASSVEPTRPNYGYTF. The CDR3 nucleotides read TGTGCCAGCAGCGTGGAGCCGACACGACCTAACTATGGCTACACCTTC.

In the case of this clonotype: One end of the junction is discordant with germline, which a read error may explain. This chain connects TRBV20-1 to TRBJ2-6, with D unresolved. Germline CDR1 DFQATT, CDR2 SNEGSKA (reference sequence). The CDR3 is 13 residues long. The CDR3 spells CSGREAGANVLTF. The CDR3 DNA reads as TGTAGTGGGCGTGAAGCTGGGGCCAACGTCCTGACTTTC.

The chain uses TRBV29-1 and TRBJ1-2, with 8 nucleotides matching TRBD1. Trimming removed 5 bases from V and 7 bases from J; junction bases left unmatched: 12. Germline loops: CDR1 SQVTM, CDR2 ANQGSEA. The CDR3 consists of 14 residues. The CDR3, as DNA: TGCAGCGTTCGGGTTGGCGGACAGGGTGCTGGCTACACCTTC. It translates to CSVRVGGQGAGYTF.

This sequence joins TRBV20-1 and TRBJ2-1; TRBD2 matches at 8 bases. The CDR3 is 14 residues long. Per germline, CDR1 DFQATT and CDR2 SNEGSKA (reference sequence). The J segment lost 4 bases and the V segment lost 3 bases, leaving 5 bases of the junction unmatched. For the CDR3, the DNA is TGCAGTGCTAGCGAACTAGCGGATTACAATGAGCAGTTCTTC. Translation: CSASELADYNEQFF.

This sequence joins TRBV5-1 and TRBJ2-3, with 7 bases aligning to TRBD2. CDR3 length: 15 amino acids. Germline V CDR1 and CDR2: SGHRS, YFSETQ. The trim removed 3 bases at V and 10 bases at J, leaving 14 bases unmatched. The CDR3 DNA is TGCGCCAGCAGCTCAGCGGGACTGGCACAGCGTGCGCAGTATTTT. Residues: CASSSAGLAQRAQYF.

V and J are TRBV3-1 and TRBJ2-3, with no clear D. CDR3 length equals 11 residues. CDR1 and CDR2 from the germline V gene are LGHDT and YNNKEL (reference sequence). Trimming cost V 8 bases and J 1 base, with 4 bases left between them. CDR3 coding DNA: TGTGCCAGCGAGGGCACAGATACGCAGTATTTT. It encodes CASEGTDTQYF.

The CDR3 loop reads CASSQEGRNGQYF. The DNA of the CDR3 is TGTGCCAGCAGCCAAGAAGGGAGGAACGGACAGTACTTC. The chain carries TRBV3-1 and TRBJ2-7; D perhaps matches TRBD2 (6 bases). V lost 0 bases and J lost 10, with 13 bases in between. The CDR3 has 13 residues. CDR1 and CDR2 (germline): LGHDT, YNNKEL (reference sequence).

V gene TRBV20-1 combines with J gene TRBJ2-6; D call uncertain. The CDR3 runs 16 residues. The germline V gene encodes CDR1 DFQATT and CDR2 SNEGSKA (reference sequence). V shed 1 base and J shed 2 bases, with 12 bases lying between them. CDR3 nucleotides: TGCAGTGCTAGAGTTTTTGGATCTCCTGGGGCCAACGTCCTGACTTTC. It is translated as CSARVFGSPGANVLTF.

This chain connects TRBV18 to TRBJ2-7; 8 bases line up with TRBD2. Germline V CDR1 and CDR2: KGHSH, LQKENI. The CDR3 runs 17 residues. V trimming: 3 bases; J trimming: 7 bases; junction bases outside the gene matches: 17. The CDR3 nucleotides are TGTGCCAGCTCACCCCTCCCAGGGAGCGGGAGTTCTCGGGAGCAGTACTTC. Its protein is CASSPLPGSGSSREQYF.

Points on this clonotype: An end of the junction does not agree with germline; a read error may underlie this. J is TRBJ2-7 and V is TRBV7-2; D may be TRBD2 (5 bases). CDR1 is SGHTA, CDR2 FQGNSA, per germline. The CDR3 spans 13 residues. The CDR3 loop reads CVSSFGLNREQYF. DNA for the CDR3: TGTGTCAGCAGCTTCGGACTGAATAGGGAGCAGTACTTC.

The chain couples TRBV7-8 to TRBJ2-1; D is unclear. The V and J ends lost 5 bases and 8 bases respectively, with 22 bases between them. Germline V gives CDR1 SGHVS, CDR2 FQNEAQ. The CDR3 is made up of 16 amino acids. The CDR3 DNA follows: TGTGCCAGCAGCCGACAATCCGTTTCTAATGGGGATGAGCAGTTCTTC. As protein: CASSRQSVSNGDEQFF.

Only a few counts were recorded for this clonotype. This rearrangement joins TRBV11-2 to TRBJ2-3; TRBD1 matches at 9 bases. This CDR3 region has 15 residues. Losses at the gene ends were 2 bases for V and 2 bases for J; bases not matched to a gene: 2. Germline lookup yields CDR1 SGHAT and CDR2 FQNNGV. DNA for the CDR3: TGTGCCAGCAGCTTAACAGGGGGCCTCACAGATACGCAGTATTTT. Translating gives CASSLTGGLTDTQYF.

CDR3 sequence: CASRQTGSFYEQYF. DNA for the CDR3: TGTGCCAGCAGACAAACAGGGAGCTTCTACGAGCAGTACTTC. The genes are TRBV7-2 and TRBJ2-7; D is perhaps TRBD1 (6 bases). The CDR3 spans 14 residues. Germline-derived CDR1 and CDR2 are SGHTA and FQGNSA. The V end lost 6 bases, the J end lost 3 bases, and 15 bases lay between the germline ends.

The V gene is TRBV28, the J gene TRBJ2-7; D may correspond to TRBD1 or TRBD2 (6 bases each). V dropped 10 bases and J dropped 0 bases, with 19 bases sitting between them. The CDR3 runs to 15 residues. Germline CDR1 is MDHEN and CDR2 is SYDVKM. The CDR3 is CATGGPGASSYEQYF. CDR3 bases: TGTGCCACCGGGGGTCCGGGGGCCAGCTCCTACGAGCAGTACTTC.

The rearrangement joins TRBV30 to TRBJ2-6; 15 bases map to TRBD2. Germline V gene sequence: CDR1 GTSNPN, CDR2 SVGIG (reference sequence). V was clipped by 2 bases and J by 2 bases; unmatched bases: 1. The CDR3 spans 17 residues. CDR3 sequence reads: CAWSWTSGRAGANVLTF. Written as DNA, the CDR3 is TGTGCCTGGAGTTGGACTAGCGGGAGGGCTGGGGCCAACGTCCTGACTTTC.

V gene TRBV10-3 combines with J gene TRBJ1-2; D unresolved. Looked up from germline, CDR1 is ENHRY and CDR2 is SYGVKD. The ends were cut back, 4 bases at V and 8 bases at J, with 8 bases in the middle. This CDR3 is built from 11 residues. CDR3 amino acids: CAISGGSGYTF. The CDR3 nucleotides read TGTGCCATCAGTGGAGGCTCCGGCTACACCTTC.

The chain is built from TRBV13 and TRBJ2-7; 9 nucleotides align to TRBD2. The CDR3 loop spans 13 amino acids. The V segment lost 7 bases and the J segment 5 bases; nucleotides outside the gene matches: 6. Germline V lookup: CDR1 PRHDT, CDR2 FYEKMQ (reference sequence). In DNA, the CDR3 is TGTGCCAGCATCCATAGCGGGAGCAACGAGCAGTACTTC. Protein: CASIHSGSNEQYF.